Listed below are T cell receptor beta chains from one sample, sequenced in a study of blood T cell repertoires in COVID-19. Clones were read by immunoSEQ multiplex PCR, and TCRdb kept only the in-frame ones, dropping some. The repertoire holds over 200,000 clones, over 70% seen once, with around 8.1% in the top ten. Sequenced material: peripheral blood. The receptor source for this set is a man in his forties or fifties with active or convalescent COVID-19. Both conserved end residues are part of each CDR3. D genes are given only for firm matches. Size is omitted from some rows. Given values are once, few, many or a class for expanded clones.

j_call: TRBJ1-4; clone_size: .; v_call: TRBV7-9; d_call: .; cdr3_nt: TGTGCCAGCAGCTTAATTGACAGCATTAATGAAAAACTGTTTTTT; cdr3_aa: CASSLIDSINEKLFF
j_call: TRBJ2-3; clone_size: .; v_call: TRBV14; d_call: .; cdr3_nt: TGTGCCAGCAGCGGGCAGATCACAGATACGCAGTATTTT; cdr3_aa: CASSGQITDTQYF
j_call: TRBJ1-6; clone_size: few; v_call: TRBV6-5; d_call: .; cdr3_nt: TGTGCCAGCAGTTACTCCCGGGACTCTTATAATTCACCCCTCCACTTT; cdr3_aa: CASSYSRDSYNSPLHF
j_call: TRBJ1-1; clone_size: .; v_call: TRBV4-1; d_call: TRBD1; cdr3_nt: TGCGCCAGCAGCCAATCTGTGGTAGACAGGGTCGCTTTCTTT; cdr3_aa: CASSQSVVDRVAFF
j_call: TRBJ1-3; clone_size: .; v_call: TRBV6-5; d_call: .; cdr3_nt: TGTGCCAGCAGGCGCGGGGGGCCCTCTGGAAACACCATATATTTT; cdr3_aa: CASRRGGPSGNTIYF
j_call: TRBJ2-2; clone_size: few; v_call: TRBV9; d_call: TRBD2; cdr3_nt: TGTGCCAGCAGCTCCCTAGCGGGGACCGGGGAGCTGTTTTTT; cdr3_aa: CASSSLAGTGELFF
j_call: TRBJ2-3; clone_size: .; v_call: TRBV7-6; d_call: .; cdr3_nt: TGTGCCAGCAGCTCTAGATTAGATACGCAGTATTTT; cdr3_aa: CASSSRLDTQYF
j_call: TRBJ2-5; clone_size: .; v_call: TRBV10-3; d_call: .; cdr3_nt: TGTGCCATCAGTGAGGCCAACAGGGTTCAAGAGACCCAGTACTTC; cdr3_aa: CAISEANRVQETQYF
j_call: TRBJ2-3; clone_size: .; v_call: TRBV19; d_call: TRBD2; cdr3_nt: TGTGCCAGTAGTACCATAGCGGGGGCCACCACAGATACGCAGTATTTT; cdr3_aa: CASSTIAGATTDTQYF
j_call: TRBJ1-1; clone_size: .; v_call: TRBV2; d_call: TRBD1; cdr3_nt: TGTGCCAGCAGCTTACAGGGGATCGACACTGAAGCTTTCTTT; cdr3_aa: CASSLQGIDTEAFF
j_call: TRBJ2-3; clone_size: .; v_call: TRBV18; d_call: .; cdr3_nt: TGTGCCAGCTCACCCCTGGACTCAATCGATACGCAGTATTTT; cdr3_aa: CASSPLDSIDTQYF
j_call: TRBJ2-7; clone_size: .; v_call: TRBV13; d_call: .; cdr3_nt: TGTGCCAGCAGCTTAGGGTCGGGTGGATCCTACGAGCAGTACTTC; cdr3_aa: CASSLGSGGSYEQYF
j_call: TRBJ1-3; clone_size: few; v_call: TRBV19; d_call: .; cdr3_nt: TGTGCCAGTAGTATCTCAGACTCTGGAAACACCATATATTTT; cdr3_aa: CASSISDSGNTIYF
j_call: TRBJ1-3; clone_size: .; v_call: TRBV5-1; d_call: .; cdr3_nt: TGCGCCAGCAGCCTCGGAGGTGGAAACACCATATATTTT; cdr3_aa: CASSLGGGNTIYF
j_call: TRBJ2-7; clone_size: .; v_call: TRBV7-8; d_call: TRBD2; cdr3_nt: TGTGCCAGCAGCTTTGGCCCTGGACTAGCTTCCGGTGAGCAGTACTTC; cdr3_aa: CASSFGPGLASGEQYF